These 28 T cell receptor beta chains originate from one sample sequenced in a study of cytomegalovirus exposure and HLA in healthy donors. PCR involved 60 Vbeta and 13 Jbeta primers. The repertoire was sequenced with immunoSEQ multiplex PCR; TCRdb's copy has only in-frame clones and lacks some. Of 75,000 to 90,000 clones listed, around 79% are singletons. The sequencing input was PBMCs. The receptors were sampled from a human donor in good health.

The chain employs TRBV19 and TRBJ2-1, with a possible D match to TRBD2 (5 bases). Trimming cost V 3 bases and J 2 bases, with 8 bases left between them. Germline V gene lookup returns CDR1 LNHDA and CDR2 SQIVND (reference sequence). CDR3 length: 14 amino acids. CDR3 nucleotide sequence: TGTGCCAGTAGTATGACTATCACCTACAATGAGCAGTTCTTC. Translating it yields CASSMTITYNEQFF.

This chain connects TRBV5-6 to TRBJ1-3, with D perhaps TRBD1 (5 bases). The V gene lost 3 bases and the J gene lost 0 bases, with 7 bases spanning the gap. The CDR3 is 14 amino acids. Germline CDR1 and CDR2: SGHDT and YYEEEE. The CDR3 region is CASSWGLSGNTIYF. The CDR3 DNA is TGTGCCAGCAGCTGGGGCCTCTCTGGAAACACCATATATTTT.

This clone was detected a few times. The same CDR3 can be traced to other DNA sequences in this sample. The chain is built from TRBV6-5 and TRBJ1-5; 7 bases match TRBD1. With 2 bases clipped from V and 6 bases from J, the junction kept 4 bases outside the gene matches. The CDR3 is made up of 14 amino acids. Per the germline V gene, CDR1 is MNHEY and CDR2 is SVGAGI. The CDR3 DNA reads TGTGCCAGCAGTTACGGACAGGAGGGTCAGCCCCAGCATTTT. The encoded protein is CASSYGQEGQPQHF.

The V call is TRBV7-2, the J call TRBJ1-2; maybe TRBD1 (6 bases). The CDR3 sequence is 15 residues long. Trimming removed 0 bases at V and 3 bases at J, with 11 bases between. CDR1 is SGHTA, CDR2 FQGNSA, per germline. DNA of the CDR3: TGTGCCAGCAGCTTAGCCGCAGGGGCTGACTATGGCTACACCTTC. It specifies CASSLAAGADYGYTF.

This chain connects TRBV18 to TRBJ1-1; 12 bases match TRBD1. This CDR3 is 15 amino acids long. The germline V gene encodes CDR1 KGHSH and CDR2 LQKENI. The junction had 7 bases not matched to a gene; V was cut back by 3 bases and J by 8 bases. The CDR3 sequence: CASSPRGQGAGEAFF. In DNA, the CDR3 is TGTGCCAGCTCACCGAGGGGACAGGGGGCGGGAGAAGCTTTCTTT. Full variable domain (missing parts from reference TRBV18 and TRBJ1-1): NAGVMQNPRHLVRRRGQEARLRCSPMKGHSHVYWYRQLPEEGLKFMVYLQKENIIDESGMPKERFSAEFPKEGPSILRIQQVVRGDSAAYFCASSPRGQGAGEAFFGQGTRLTVV.

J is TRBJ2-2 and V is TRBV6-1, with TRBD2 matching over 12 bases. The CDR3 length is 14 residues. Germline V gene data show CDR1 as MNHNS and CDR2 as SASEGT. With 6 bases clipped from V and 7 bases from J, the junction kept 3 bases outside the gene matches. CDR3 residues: CASSRLAGVGELFF. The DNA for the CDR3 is TGTGCCAGCAGCCGACTAGCGGGGGTCGGGGAGCTGTTTTTT.

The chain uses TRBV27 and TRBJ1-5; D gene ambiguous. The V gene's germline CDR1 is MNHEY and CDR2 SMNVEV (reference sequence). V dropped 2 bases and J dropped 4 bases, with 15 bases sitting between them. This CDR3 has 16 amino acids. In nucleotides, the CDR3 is TGTGCCAGCAGTTTACGGGGAACCCTGACTAATCAGCCCCAGCATTTT. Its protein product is CASSLRGTLTNQPQHF.

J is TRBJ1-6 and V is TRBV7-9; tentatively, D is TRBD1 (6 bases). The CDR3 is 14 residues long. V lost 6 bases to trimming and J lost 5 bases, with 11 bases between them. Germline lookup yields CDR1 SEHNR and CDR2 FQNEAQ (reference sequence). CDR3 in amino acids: CASSTTGDNSPLHF. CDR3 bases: TGTGCCAGCAGTACGACAGGAGATAATTCACCCCTCCACTTT.

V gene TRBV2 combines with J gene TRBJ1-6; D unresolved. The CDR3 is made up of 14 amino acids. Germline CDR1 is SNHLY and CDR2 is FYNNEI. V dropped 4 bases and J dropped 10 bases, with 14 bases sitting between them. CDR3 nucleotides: TGTGCCAGCAGTGTATTCGGGGTGGGCTCACCCCTCCACTTT. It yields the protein CASSVFGVGSPLHF.

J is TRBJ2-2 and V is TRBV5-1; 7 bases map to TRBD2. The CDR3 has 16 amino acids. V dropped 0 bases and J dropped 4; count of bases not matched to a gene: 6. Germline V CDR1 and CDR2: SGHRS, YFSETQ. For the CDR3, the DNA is TGCGCCAGCAGCTTGGAACTAGCGAGTCCCACCGGGGAGCTGTTTTTT. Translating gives CASSLELASPTGELFF. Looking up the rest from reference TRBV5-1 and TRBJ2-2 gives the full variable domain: KAGVTQTPRYLIKTRGQQVTLSCSPISGHRSVSWYQQTPGQGLQFLFEYFSETQRNKGNFPGRFSGRQFSNSRSEMNVSTLELGDSALYLCASSLELASPTGELFFGEGSRLTVL.

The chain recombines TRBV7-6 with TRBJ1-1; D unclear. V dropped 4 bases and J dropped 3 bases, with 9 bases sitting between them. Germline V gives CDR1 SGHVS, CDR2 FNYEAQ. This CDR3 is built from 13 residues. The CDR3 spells CASSSLQDTEAFF. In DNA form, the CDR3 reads TGTGCCAGCAGCTCACTTCAAGACACTGAAGCTTTCTTT.

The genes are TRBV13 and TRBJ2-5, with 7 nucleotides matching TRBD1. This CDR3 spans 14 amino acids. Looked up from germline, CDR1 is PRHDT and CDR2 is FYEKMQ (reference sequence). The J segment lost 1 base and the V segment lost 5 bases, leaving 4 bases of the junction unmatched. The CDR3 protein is CASSNRGIQETQYF. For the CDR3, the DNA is TGTGCCAGCAGCAACAGGGGAATCCAAGAGACCCAGTACTTC.

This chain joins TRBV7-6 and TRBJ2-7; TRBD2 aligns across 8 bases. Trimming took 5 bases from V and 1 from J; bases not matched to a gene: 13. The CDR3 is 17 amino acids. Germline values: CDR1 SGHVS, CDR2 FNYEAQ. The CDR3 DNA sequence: TGTGCCAGCAGCGATAACGCCCGGCGGGGGGAATCCTACGAGCAGTACTTC. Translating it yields CASSDNARRGESYEQYF.

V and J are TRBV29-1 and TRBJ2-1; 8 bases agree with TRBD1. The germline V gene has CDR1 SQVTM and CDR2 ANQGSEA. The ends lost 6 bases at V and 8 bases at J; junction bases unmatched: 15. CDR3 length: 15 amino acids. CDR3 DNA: TGCAGCGTCGACAACCGGGACAGGAGTATCGATGAGCAGTTCTTC. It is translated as CSVDNRDRSIDEQFF.

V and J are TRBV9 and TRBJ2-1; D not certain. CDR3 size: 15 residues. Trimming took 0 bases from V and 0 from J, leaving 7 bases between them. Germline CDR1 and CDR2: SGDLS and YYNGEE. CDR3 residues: CASSVVHGSYNEQFF. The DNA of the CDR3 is TGTGCCAGCAGCGTAGTTCACGGCTCCTACAATGAGCAGTTCTTC. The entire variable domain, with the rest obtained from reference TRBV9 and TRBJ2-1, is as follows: DSGVTQTPKHLITATGQRVTLRCSPRSGDLSVYWYQQSLDQGLQFLIQYYNGEERAKGNILERFSAQQFPDLHSELNLSSLELGDSALYFCASSVVHGSYNEQFFGPGTRLTVL.

The CDR3 reads CASSLDRDYEQYF. The CDR3 nucleotides read TGTGCCAGCAGTTTAGACAGAGATTACGAGCAGTACTTC. The chain employs TRBV27 and TRBJ2-7; a possible D gene is TRBD1 (5 bases). Trimming shortened V by 2 bases and J by 4 bases, and 9 bases separated the two germline ends. From germline, CDR1 is MNHEY and CDR2 SMNVEV (reference sequence). The CDR3 extends over 13 amino acids.

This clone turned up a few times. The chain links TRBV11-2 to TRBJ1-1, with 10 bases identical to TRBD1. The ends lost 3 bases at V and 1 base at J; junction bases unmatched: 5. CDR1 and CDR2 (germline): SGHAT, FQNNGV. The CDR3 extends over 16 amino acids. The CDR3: CASSLFGQGGNTEAFF. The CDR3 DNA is TGTGCCAGCAGCTTGTTCGGACAGGGGGGGAACACTGAAGCTTTCTTT.

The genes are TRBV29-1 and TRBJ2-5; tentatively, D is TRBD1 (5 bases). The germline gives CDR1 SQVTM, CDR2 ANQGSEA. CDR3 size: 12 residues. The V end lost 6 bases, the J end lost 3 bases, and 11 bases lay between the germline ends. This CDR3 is CSVVRVEETQYF. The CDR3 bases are TGCAGCGTCGTCAGGGTGGAAGAGACCCAGTACTTC.

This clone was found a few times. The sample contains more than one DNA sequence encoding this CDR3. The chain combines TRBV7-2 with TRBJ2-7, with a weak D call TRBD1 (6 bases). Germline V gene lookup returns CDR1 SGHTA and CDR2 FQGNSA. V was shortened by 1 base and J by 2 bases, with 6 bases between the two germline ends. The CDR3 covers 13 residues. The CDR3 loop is CASSLEGAYEQYF. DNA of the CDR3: TGTGCCAGCAGCTTAGAGGGGGCCTACGAGCAGTACTTC.

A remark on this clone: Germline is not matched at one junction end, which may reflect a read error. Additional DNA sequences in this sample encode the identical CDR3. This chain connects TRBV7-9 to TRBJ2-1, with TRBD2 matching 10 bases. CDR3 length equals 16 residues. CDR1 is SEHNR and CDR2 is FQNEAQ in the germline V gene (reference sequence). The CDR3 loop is CSSSLALAGTYNEQFF. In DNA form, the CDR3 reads TGTTCCAGCAGCTTAGCACTAGCGGGGACATACAATGAGCAGTTCTTC.

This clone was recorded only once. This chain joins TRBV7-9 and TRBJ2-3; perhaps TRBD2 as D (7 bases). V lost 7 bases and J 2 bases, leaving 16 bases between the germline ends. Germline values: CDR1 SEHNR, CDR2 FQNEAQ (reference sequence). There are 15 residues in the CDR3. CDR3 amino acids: CASNLGGGNTDTQYF. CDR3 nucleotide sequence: TGTGCCAGCAACCTTGGGGGGGGCAACACAGATACGCAGTATTTT.

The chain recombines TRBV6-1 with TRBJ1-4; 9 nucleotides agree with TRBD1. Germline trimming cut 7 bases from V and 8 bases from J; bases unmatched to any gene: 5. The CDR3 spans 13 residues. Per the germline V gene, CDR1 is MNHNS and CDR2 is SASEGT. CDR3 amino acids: CASKQGAQEKLFF. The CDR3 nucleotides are TGTGCCAGCAAACAGGGGGCTCAAGAAAAACTGTTTTTT.

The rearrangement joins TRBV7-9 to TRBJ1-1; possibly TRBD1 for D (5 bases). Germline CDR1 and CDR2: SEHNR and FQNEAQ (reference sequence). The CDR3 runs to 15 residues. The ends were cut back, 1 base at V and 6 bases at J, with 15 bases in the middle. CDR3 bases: TGTGCCAGCAGCTTAGTTGGGGCCCATTTGTCTGAAGCTTTCTTT. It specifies CASSLVGAHLSEAFF.

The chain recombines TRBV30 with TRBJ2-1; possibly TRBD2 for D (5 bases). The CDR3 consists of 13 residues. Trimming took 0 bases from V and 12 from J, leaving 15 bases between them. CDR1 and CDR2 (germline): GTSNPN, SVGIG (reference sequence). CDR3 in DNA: TGTGCCTGGAGTGTGGGAGAAGAACGCCGGCAGTTCTTC. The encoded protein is CAWSVGEERRQFF.

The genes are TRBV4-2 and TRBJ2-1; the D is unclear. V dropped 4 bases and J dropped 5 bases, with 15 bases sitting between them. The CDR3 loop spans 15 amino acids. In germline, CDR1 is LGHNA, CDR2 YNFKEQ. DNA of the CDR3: TGTGCCAGCAGCCGAACCCTTCTAGGAGACAATGAGCAGTTCTTC. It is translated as CASSRTLLGDNEQFF.

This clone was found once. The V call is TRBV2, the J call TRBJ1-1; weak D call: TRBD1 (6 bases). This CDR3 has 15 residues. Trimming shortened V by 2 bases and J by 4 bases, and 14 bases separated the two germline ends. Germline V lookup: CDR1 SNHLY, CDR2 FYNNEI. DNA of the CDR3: TGTGCCAGCAGTGAACTGTCAGGGGAATTCACTGAAGCTTTCTTT. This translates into CASSELSGEFTEAFF.

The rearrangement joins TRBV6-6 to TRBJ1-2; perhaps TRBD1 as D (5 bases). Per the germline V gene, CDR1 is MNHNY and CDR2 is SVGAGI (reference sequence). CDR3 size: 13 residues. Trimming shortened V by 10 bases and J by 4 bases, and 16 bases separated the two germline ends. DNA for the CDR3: TGTGCCACCCGGGACTATGCCGGCTATGGCTACACCTTC. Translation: CATRDYAGYGYTF.

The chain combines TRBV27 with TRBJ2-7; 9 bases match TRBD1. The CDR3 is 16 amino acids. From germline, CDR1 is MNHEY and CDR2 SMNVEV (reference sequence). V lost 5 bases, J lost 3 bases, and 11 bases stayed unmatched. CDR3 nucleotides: TGTGCCAGCAGTCTACAGGGGGCTAGATTTTACTACGAGCAGTACTTC. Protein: CASSLQGARFYYEQYF.